This T cell receptor (beta chain) was recovered during a study of T cell repertoires in cytomegalovirus infection. About the study: Matching HLA type, along with CMV infection, was indicated by public TCR beta signatures. Study outcomes and limitations: There were HLA-C-restricted CMV-specific TCR beta clonotypes dominating the ex vivo response. Cumulative frequency (of public TCR beta family members) identified carriers of CMV plus the relevant HLA.

From germline, CDR1 is SGHTA and CDR2 FQGNSA. The CDR3 is 13 amino acids. Remarks on this clonotype: Its antigen is still unknown. Possible read error: a much larger clone is one base away.

Each CDR3 protein gets one entry after TCRdb re-called the reads with MiXCR. Of just over 150,000 distinct CDR3 sequences listed, around 20% are singletons. Sequences were obtained from PBMCs. This TCR was recovered from a human donor in good health (CMV status not recorded). Some clones in this sample may be carry-over from other donors' samples. The chain couples TRBV7-2 to TRBJ2-1; the match to TRBD2 covers 8 bases. The CDR3 loop reads CAGSGGLTSEQFF. The CDR3 DNA reads TGTGCCGGCAGCGGGGGACTCACCAGTGAGCAGTTCTTC.